Presented here are 19 T cell receptor beta chains from one specimen sequenced in a study of blood T cell repertoires in COVID-19. Using immunoSEQ multiplex PCR, the repertoire was profiled, and TCRdb retains in-frame clones only, with some absent. The sample lists about 150,000 clones, around 83% occurring once. The sample consisted of peripheral blood. The receptors stem from a woman aged 60 to 75 with COVID-19, enrolled during active disease.

Written as DNA, the CDR3 is TGCGCCAGCAGCTTGGTGGGACAGGGGACCACTGAAGCTTTCTTT. Protein: CASSLVGQGTTEAFF. The genes are TRBV5-1 and TRBJ1-1, with 10 positions matching TRBD1. The ends lost 0 bases at V and 4 bases at J; junction bases unmatched: 3. The germline gives CDR1 SGHRS, CDR2 YFSETQ. This CDR3 has 15 residues.

CDR3 sequence (DNA): TGTGCCAGCAGCCCAGGGCAGGGAGGGTCCTACGAGCAGTACGTC. Translating gives CASSPGQGGSYEQYV. This rearrangement joins TRBV9 to TRBJ2-7, with TRBD2 identical over 7 bases. Germline values: CDR1 SGDLS, CDR2 YYNGEE. Trimming took 4 bases from V and 1 from J; bases not matched to a gene: 8. The CDR3 has 15 amino acids.

The chain combines TRBV18 with TRBJ1-5; TRBD1 aligns across 7 bases. CDR1 is KGHSH and CDR2 is LQKENI in the germline V gene. Losses at the gene ends were 5 bases for V and 6 bases for J; bases not matched to a gene: 13. The CDR3 covers 16 residues. CDR3 sequence reads: CASSSTQGVQGQPQHF. The CDR3 DNA reads TGTGCCAGCTCATCGACGCAGGGGGTGCAGGGTCAGCCCCAGCATTTT.

The genes are TRBV3-1 (or the pseudogene TRBV3-2) and TRBJ1-4; 8 bases are a match to TRBD1. The V and J ends lost 2 bases and 7 bases, in that order; junction bases with no gene match: 3. This CDR3 is built from 14 residues. Germline V lookup: CDR1 LGHDT, CDR2 YNNKEL (reference sequence). The CDR3 region has the DNA TGTGCCAGCAGCCAACGGACAGGGATTGAAAAACTGTTTTTT. Translated, it gives CASSQRTGIEKLFF.

This clone was seen only a few times. The V call is TRBV18, the J call TRBJ2-7, with 7 bases identical to TRBD1. V gave up 5 bases and J gave up 5 bases; unmatched junction bases: 6. The germline V gene has CDR1 KGHSH and CDR2 LQKENI. The CDR3 contains 13 residues. CDR3 residues: CASSIDRDHEQYV. In DNA, the CDR3 is TGTGCCAGCTCAATTGACAGGGACCACGAGCAGTACGTC.

The V call is TRBV7-9, the J call TRBJ1-4; D is possibly TRBD1 (5 bases). With 8 bases removed from V and 3 bases from J, the gap between germline ends came to 16 bases. The germline V gene encodes CDR1 SEHNR and CDR2 FQNEAQ (reference sequence). The CDR3 loop spans 15 amino acids. The CDR3 bases are TGTGCCAGCGGGGCTAGGAACATTGCTAATGAAAAACTGTTTTTT. This encodes CASGARNIANEKLFF. Filled out from reference TRBV7-9 and TRBJ1-4, the complete variable domain reads DTGVSQNPRHKITKRGQNVTFRCDPISEHNRLYWYRQTLGQGPEFLTYFQNEAQLEKSRLLSDRFSAERPKGSFSTLEIQRTEQGDSAMYLCASGARNIANEKLFFGSGTQLSVL.

The rearrangement joins TRBV5-1 to TRBJ2-6; weak D call: TRBD1 (6 bases). The CDR3 runs 17 residues. V was shortened by 2 bases and J by 0 bases, with 12 bases between the two germline ends. In germline, CDR1 is SGHRS, CDR2 YFSETQ. In DNA, the CDR3 is TGCGCCAGCAGCTTTACCCTGACAGGCTCTGGGGCCAACGTCCTGACTTTC. As protein: CASSFTLTGSGANVLTF. Combining the CDR3 with reference TRBV5-1 and TRBJ2-6 gives the whole variable domain KAGVTQTPRYLIKTRGQQVTLSCSPISGHRSVSWYQQTPGQGLQFLFEYFSETQRNKGNFPGRFSGRQFSNSRSEMNVSTLELGDSALYLCASSFTLTGSGANVLTFGAGSRLTVL.

This clone was picked up one time. The J gene is TRBJ1-5, the V gene TRBV2; a weak D match, TRBD1 (5 bases). Per germline, CDR1 SNHLY and CDR2 FYNNEI. The CDR3 length is 15 residues. Trimming cost V 7 bases and J 3 bases, with 16 bases left between them. The CDR3 nucleotides read TGTGCCAGCACCGCTGACAGCTATCTCAATCAGCCCCAGCATTTT. It encodes CASTADSYLNQPQHF.

This rearrangement joins TRBV6-6 to TRBJ1-1, with a possible D match to TRBD1 (5 bases). The CDR3 totals 15 residues. Looked up from germline, CDR1 is MNHNY and CDR2 is SVGAGI (reference sequence). V lost 7 bases and J 10 bases, leaving 25 bases between the germline ends. Here the CDR3 reads CASNFPQDMTVLAFF. DNA of the CDR3: TGTGCCAGCAATTTCCCTCAGGACATGACGGTTTTAGCTTTCTTT.

This sequence joins TRBV6-5 and TRBJ1-1, with 7 positions matching TRBD1. After removal of 6 bases from V and 5 bases from J, the junction contained 9 bases not matched to a gene. The CDR3 contains 14 residues. Germline CDR1 reads MNHEY; CDR2 reads SVGAGI. CDR3 residues: CASRSRGKGTEAFF. DNA for the CDR3: TGTGCCAGCAGGTCCAGGGGGAAGGGGACTGAAGCTTTCTTT.

This sequence joins TRBV18 and TRBJ2-1; maybe TRBD2 (5 bases). V lost 1 base to trimming and J lost 7 bases, with 11 bases between them. Germline V gives CDR1 KGHSH, CDR2 LQKENI. This CDR3 region has 14 residues. The CDR3 region has the DNA TGTGCCAGCTCACCACAGTTCACGGGGAATGAGCAGTTCTTC. It yields the protein CASSPQFTGNEQFF.

CDR3 protein: CASSESKTQYF. As DNA, the CDR3 is TGTGCCAGCAGTGAATCCAAGACCCAGTACTTC. This chain uses TRBV25-1 with TRBJ2-5, with D uncertain. Germline lookup yields CDR1 MGHDK and CDR2 SYGVNS. This CDR3 spans 11 amino acids. V was pared by 1 base and J by 6 bases, with 3 bases between. The full variable domain, rest sourced from reference TRBV25-1 and TRBJ2-5, is EADIYQTPRYLVIGTGKKITLECSQTMGHDKMYWYQQDPGMELHLIHYSYGVNSTEKGDLSSESTVSRIRTEHFPLTLESARPSHTSQYLCASSESKTQYFGPGTRLLVL.

In DNA, the CDR3 is TGTGCCAGCAGATCTCGACAGGCCTCCCTTTCTAACACCGGGGAGCTGTTTTTT. It encodes CASRSRQASLSNTGELFF. This sequence joins TRBV5-5 and TRBJ2-2; weak D call: TRBD1 (6 bases). Germline CDR1 is SGHKS and CDR2 is YYEKEE (reference sequence). The V gene lost 5 bases and the J gene lost 2 bases, with 22 bases spanning the gap. This CDR3 has 18 amino acids.

The gene calls are TRBV27 and TRBJ1-1, with 7 bases matching TRBD1. This CDR3 has 14 amino acids. V was pared by 6 bases and J by 0 bases, with 4 bases of the junction left unmatched. CDR1 and CDR2 from the germline V gene are MNHEY and SMNVEV (reference sequence). The CDR3 protein is CASSLQGVNTEAFF. CDR3 bases: TGTGCCAGCAGCCTTCAGGGGGTGAACACTGAAGCTTTCTTT.

This chain links TRBV19 with TRBJ1-6, with 11 bases lining up with TRBD1. The CDR3 has 14 residues. J was trimmed by 9 bases and V by 6 bases; bases with no gene match: 4. In germline, CDR1 is LNHDA, CDR2 SQIVND (reference sequence). The CDR3 sequence: CASSAGQGASPLHF. The DNA for the CDR3 is TGTGCCAGTAGCGCTGGACAGGGGGCTTCACCCCTCCACTTT.

The chain couples TRBV19 to TRBJ2-1, with a possible D match to TRBD1 (6 bases). The CDR3 runs to 15 residues. Trimming took 5 bases from V and 4 from J, leaving 15 bases between them. Germline-derived CDR1 and CDR2 are LNHDA and SQIVND (reference sequence). The CDR3: CASSETGVLYNEQFF. The CDR3 DNA follows: TGTGCCAGTAGTGAGACAGGCGTACTTTACAATGAGCAGTTCTTC. The whole variable domain, remainder taken from reference TRBV19 and TRBJ2-1, is DGGITQSPKYLFRKEGQNVTLSCEQNLNHDAMYWYRQDPGQGLRLIYYSQIVNDFQKGDIAEGYSVSREKKESFPLTVTSAQKNPTAFYLCASSETGVLYNEQFFGPGTRLTVL.

The chain couples TRBV11-2 to TRBJ1-2; no definite D call. Germline-derived CDR1 and CDR2 are SGHAT and FQNNGV. Trimming stripped 6 bases from V and 4 bases from J, with 9 bases between. The CDR3 has 12 residues. The CDR3 loop reads CASSAESYGYTF. The CDR3 DNA is TGTGCCAGCAGTGCAGAATCCTATGGCTACACCTTC.

V usage is TRBV5-4 and J usage is TRBJ2-7, with D perhaps matching TRBD2 (6 bases). There are 15 residues in the CDR3. V was pared by 0 bases and J by 6 bases, with 16 bases between. CDR1 is SGHNT and CDR2 is YYREEE in the germline V gene (reference sequence). This CDR3 is CASSLAGTGVIEQYF. DNA for the CDR3: TGTGCCAGCAGCTTGGCCGGGACTGGGGTTATCGAGCAGTACTTC.

This chain uses TRBV11-2 with TRBJ2-7, with 8 nucleotides matching TRBD2. With V trimmed by 2 bases and J by 13 bases, 10 bases remained unmatched. From germline, CDR1 is SGHAT and CDR2 FQNNGV. This CDR3 has 13 amino acids. In DNA form, the CDR3 reads TGTGCCAGCAGCTTATCACGGGGGGGCCGGCACTACGTC. It encodes CASSLSRGGRHYV.